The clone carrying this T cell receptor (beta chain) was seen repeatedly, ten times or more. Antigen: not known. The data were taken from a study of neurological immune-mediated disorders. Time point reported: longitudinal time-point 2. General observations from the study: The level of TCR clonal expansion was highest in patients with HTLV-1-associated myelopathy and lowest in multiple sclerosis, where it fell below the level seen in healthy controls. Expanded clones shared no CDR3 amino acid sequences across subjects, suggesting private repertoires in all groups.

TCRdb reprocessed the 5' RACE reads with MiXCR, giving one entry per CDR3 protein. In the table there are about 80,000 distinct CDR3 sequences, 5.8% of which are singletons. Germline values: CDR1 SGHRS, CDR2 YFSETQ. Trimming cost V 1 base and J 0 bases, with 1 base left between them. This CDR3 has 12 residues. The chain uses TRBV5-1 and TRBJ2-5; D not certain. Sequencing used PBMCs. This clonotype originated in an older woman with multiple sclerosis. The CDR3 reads CASSLYQETQYF. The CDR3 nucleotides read TGCGCCAGCAGCTTGTACCAAGAGACCCAGTACTTC.